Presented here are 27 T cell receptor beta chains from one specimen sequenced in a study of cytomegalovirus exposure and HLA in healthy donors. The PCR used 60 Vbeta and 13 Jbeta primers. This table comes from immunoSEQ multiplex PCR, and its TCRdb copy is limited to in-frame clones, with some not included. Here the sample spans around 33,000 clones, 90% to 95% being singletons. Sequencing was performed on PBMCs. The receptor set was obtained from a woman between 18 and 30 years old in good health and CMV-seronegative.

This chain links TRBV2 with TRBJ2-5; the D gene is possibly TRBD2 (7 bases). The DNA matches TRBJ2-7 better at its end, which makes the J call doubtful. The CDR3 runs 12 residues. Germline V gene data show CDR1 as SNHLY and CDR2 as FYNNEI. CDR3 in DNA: TGTGCCAGCCTGGGGGGGGCGTACGAGCAGTACTTC. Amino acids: CASLGGAYEQYF.

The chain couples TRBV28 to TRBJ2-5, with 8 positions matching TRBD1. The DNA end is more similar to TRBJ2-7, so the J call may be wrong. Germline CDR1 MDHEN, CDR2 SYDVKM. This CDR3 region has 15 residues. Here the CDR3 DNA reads TGTGCCAGCAGCCTCCGAGACAGGGGTCGGAACGAGCAGTACTTC. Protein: CASSLRDRGRNEQYF.

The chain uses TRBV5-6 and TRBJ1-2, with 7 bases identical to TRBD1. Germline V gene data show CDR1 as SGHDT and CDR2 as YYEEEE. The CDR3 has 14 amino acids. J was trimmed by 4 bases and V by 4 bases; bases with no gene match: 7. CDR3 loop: CASSATGTGYGYTF. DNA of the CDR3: TGTGCCAGCAGCGCGACAGGGACTGGCTATGGCTACACCTTC.

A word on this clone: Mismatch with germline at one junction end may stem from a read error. Written as DNA, the CDR3 is TGTTCCAGCAGCACCTTTGGGACAGGTGAGCAGTTCTTC. It translates to CSSSTFGTGEQFF. The chain carries TRBV7-9 and TRBJ2-1, with 8 bases matching TRBD1. This CDR3 has 13 residues. The germline CDR1 and CDR2 sequences are SEHNR and FQNEAQ (reference sequence).

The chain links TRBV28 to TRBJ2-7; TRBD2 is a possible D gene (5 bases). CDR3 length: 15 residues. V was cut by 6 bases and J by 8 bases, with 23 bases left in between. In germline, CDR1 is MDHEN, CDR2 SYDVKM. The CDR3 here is CASSYTGQAEGKQYF. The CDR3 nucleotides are TGTGCCAGCAGCTATACTGGGCAGGCCGAGGGCAAGCAGTACTTC.

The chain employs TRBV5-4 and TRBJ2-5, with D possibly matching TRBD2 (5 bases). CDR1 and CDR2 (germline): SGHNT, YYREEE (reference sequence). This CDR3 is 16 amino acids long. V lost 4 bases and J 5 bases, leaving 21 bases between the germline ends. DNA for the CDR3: TGTGCCAGCAGCCCCCGGCGGTCCTTGCCGGGGGAGACCCAGTACTTC. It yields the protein CASSPRRSLPGETQYF.

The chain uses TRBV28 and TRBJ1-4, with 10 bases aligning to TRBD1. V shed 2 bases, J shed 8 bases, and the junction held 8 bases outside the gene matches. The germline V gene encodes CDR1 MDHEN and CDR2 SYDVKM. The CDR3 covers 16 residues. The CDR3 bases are TGTGCCAGCAGTTTAGGGGACAGGGGCGGTAACGAAAAACTGTTTTTT. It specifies CASSLGDRGGNEKLFF. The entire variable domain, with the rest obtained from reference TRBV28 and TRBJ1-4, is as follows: DVKVTQSSRYLVKRTGEKVFLECVQDMDHENMFWYRQDPGLGLRLIYFSYDVKMKEKGDIPEGYSVSREKKERFSLILESASTNQTSMYLCASSLGDRGGNEKLFFGSGTQLSVL.

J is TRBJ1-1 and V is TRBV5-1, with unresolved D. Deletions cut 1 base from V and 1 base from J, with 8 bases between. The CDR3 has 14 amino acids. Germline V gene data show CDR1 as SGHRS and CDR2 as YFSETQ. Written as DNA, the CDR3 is TGCGCCAGCAGCTTGACGGGTGGGAACACTGAAGCTTTCTTT. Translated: CASSLTGGNTEAFF.

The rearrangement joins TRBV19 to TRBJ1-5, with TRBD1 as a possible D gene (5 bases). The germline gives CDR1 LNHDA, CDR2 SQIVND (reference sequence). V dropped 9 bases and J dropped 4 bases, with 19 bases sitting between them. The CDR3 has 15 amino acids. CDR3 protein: CASTFVRQRNQPQHF. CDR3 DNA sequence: TGTGCCAGCACATTCGTACGACAGAGAAATCAGCCCCAGCATTTT.

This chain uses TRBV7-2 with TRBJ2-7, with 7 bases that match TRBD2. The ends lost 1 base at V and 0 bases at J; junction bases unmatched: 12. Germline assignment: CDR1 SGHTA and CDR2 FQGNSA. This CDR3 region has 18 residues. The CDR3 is CASSLVASGNDLSYEQYF. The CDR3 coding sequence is TGTGCCAGCAGCTTAGTAGCCAGCGGGAACGACCTCTCCTACGAGCAGTACTTC.

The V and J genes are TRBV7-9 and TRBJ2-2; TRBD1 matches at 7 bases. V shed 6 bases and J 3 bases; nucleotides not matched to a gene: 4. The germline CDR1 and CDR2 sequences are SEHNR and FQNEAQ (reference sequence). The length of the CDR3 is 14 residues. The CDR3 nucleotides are TGTGCCAGCAGGACCGGGACAGACACCGGGGAGCTGTTTTTT. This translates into CASRTGTDTGELFF.

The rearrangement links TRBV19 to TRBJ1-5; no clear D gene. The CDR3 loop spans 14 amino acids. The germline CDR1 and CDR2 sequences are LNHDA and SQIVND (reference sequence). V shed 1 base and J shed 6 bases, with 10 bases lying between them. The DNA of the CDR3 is TGTGCCAGTAGTATAGCCCCCGCCAGTCAGCCCCAGCATTTT. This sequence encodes CASSIAPASQPQHF.

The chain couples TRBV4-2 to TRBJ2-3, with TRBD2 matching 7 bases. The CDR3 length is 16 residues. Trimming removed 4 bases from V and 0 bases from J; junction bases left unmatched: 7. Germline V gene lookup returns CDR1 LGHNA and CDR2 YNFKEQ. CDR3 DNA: TGTGCCAGCAGCCCCCTGACTAGCTCTAGCACAGATACGCAGTATTTT. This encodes CASSPLTSSSTDTQYF.

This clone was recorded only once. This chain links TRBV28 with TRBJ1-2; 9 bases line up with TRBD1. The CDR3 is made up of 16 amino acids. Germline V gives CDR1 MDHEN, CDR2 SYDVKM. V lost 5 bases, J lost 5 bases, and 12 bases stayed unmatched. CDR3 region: CASSTRRTGAGYGYTF. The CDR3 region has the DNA TGTGCCAGCAGTACACGGAGGACAGGGGCGGGATATGGCTACACCTTC.

The chain's CDR3 is CATNKDAEGNQPQHF. In DNA, the CDR3 is TGTGCCACCAACAAAGATGCGGAGGGAAATCAGCCCCAGCATTTT. V is TRBV15 and J is TRBJ1-5; D not resolved. This CDR3 region has 15 residues. In germline, CDR1 is LNHNV, CDR2 YYDKDF (reference sequence). Deletions cut 7 bases from V and 4 bases from J, with 17 bases between. Drawing the rest from reference TRBV15 and TRBJ1-5, the complete variable domain is DAMVIQNPRYQVTQFGKPVTLSCSQTLNHNVMYWYQQKSSQAPKLLFHYYDKDFNNEADTPDNFQSRRPNTSFCFLDIRSPGLGDTAMYLCATNKDAEGNQPQHFGDGTRLSIL.

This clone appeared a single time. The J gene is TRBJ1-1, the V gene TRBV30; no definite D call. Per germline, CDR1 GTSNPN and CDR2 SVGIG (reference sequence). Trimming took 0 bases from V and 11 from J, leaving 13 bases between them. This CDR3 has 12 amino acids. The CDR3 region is CAWSVTGVGAFF. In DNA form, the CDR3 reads TGTGCCTGGAGTGTAACCGGGGTCGGGGCTTTCTTT.

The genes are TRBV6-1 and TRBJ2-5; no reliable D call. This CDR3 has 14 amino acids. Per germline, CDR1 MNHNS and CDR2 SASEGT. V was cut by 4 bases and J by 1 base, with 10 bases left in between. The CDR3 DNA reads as TGTGCCAGCAGTGCGCTGGGCCTCCAAGAGACCCAGTACTTC. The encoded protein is CASSALGLQETQYF.

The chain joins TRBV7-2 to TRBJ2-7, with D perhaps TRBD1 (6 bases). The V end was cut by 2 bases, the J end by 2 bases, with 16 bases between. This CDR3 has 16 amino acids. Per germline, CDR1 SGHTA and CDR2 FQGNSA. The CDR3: CASSLTGSLSPYEQYF. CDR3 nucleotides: TGTGCCAGCAGCTTAACAGGGTCCTTAAGCCCCTACGAGCAGTACTTC.

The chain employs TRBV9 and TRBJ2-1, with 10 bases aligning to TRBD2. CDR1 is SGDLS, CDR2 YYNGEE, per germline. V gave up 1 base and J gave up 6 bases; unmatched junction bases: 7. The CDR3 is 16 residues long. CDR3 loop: CASSVSSGRGGNEQFF. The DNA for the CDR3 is TGTGCCAGCAGCGTATCCAGCGGGAGGGGGGGCAATGAGCAGTTCTTC.

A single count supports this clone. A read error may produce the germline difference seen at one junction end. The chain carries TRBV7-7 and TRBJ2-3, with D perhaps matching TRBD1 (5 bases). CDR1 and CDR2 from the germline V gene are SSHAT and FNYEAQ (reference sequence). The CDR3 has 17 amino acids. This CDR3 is CASSLHQAGRYPYTQYF. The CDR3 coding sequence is TGTGCTAGCAGCTTACATCAGGCAGGGCGGTATCCCTATACGCAGTATTTT. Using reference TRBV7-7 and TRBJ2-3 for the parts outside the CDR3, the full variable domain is GAGVSQSPRYKVTKRGQDVTLRCDPISSHATLYWYQQALGQGPEFLTYFNYEAQPDKSGLPSDRFSAERPEGSISTLTIQRTEQRDSAMYRCASSLHQAGRYPYTQYFGPGTRLTVL.

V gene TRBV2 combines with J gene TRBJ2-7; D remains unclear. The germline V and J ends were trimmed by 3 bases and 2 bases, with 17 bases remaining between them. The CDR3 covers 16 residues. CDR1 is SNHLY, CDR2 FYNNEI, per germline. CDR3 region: CASSEKREPTPYEQYF. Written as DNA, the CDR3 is TGTGCCAGCAGTGAGAAGCGAGAACCTACCCCCTACGAGCAGTACTTC.

The CDR3: CASSFEGSPYEQYF. The CDR3 DNA sequence: TGTGCCAGCAGTTTTGAGGGAAGCCCCTACGAGCAGTACTTC. The genes are TRBV28 and TRBJ2-7; the D gene is possibly TRBD2 (5 bases). The CDR3 consists of 14 residues. Germline V gives CDR1 MDHEN, CDR2 SYDVKM. The V end was cut by 3 bases, the J end by 2 bases, with 11 bases between.

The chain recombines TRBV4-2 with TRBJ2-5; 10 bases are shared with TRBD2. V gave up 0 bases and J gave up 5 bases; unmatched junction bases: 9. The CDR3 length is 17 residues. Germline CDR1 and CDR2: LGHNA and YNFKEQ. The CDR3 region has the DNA TGTGCCAGCAGCCAAGATCGCCCTAGCGGGAGCGGGGAGACCCAGTACTTC. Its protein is CASSQDRPSGSGETQYF.

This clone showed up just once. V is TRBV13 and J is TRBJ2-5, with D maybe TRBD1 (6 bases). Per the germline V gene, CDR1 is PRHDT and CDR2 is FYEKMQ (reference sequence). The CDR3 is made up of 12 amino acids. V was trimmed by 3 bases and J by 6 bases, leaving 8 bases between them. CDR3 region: CASSFDRKTQYF. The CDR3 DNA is TGTGCCAGCAGCTTCGACAGGAAGACCCAGTACTTC.

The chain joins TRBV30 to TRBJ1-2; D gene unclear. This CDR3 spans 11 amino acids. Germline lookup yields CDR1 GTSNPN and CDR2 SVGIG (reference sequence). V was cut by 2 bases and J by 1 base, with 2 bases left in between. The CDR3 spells CAWSLNYGYTF. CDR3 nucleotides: TGTGCCTGGAGTCTTAACTATGGCTACACCTTC.

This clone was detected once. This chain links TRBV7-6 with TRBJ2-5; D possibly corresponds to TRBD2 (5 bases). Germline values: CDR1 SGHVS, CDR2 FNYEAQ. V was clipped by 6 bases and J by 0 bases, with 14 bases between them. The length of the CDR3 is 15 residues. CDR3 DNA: TGTGCCAGCAGACCTAGCCTCGAGTACCAAGAGACCCAGTACTTC. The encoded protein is CASRPSLEYQETQYF.

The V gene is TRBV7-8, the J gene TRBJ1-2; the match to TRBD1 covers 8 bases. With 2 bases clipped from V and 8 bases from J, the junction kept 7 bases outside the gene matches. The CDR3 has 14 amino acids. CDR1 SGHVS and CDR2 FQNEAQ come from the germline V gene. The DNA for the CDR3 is TGTGCCAGCAGCTTACTGGGGACAGGAGGAGGCTACACCTTC. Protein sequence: CASSLLGTGGGYTF.